The entry below gives a single T cell receptor (beta chain) sequence along with its context. In the naive CD8 group, cells lacked CD45RO and were positively selected for CCR7, so terminally differentiated effector memory CD45RA+ cells were left out. Each of the donors was a healthy adult who was HIV-negative and had not had a recent acute infection or vaccination. In replicate PCRs of sorted subsets, roughly 190 ng DNA, 29,000 or so T cell genomes, was used. Per the original methods: ImmunoSEQ only sent back junction sequences with no quality scores, so filtering was done differently. TCRdb's copy holds only in-frame clones and misses some; the assay was immunoSEQ multiplex PCR. V, J and clone size reflect that table, while D and trimming were determined from the DNA. The sample includes around 2,100,000 clones, approximately 95% of them seen just once. The data stem from a study of shared clonotypes between healthy human individuals.

Germline CDR1 SGHDT, CDR2 YYEEEE. The CDR3 runs 14 residues. Trimming stripped 4 bases from V and 8 bases from J, with 15 bases between. The TCR originated in a man between 18 and 35 years old in good health. V and J are TRBV5-6 and TRBJ1-4, with D possibly matching TRBD1 (6 bases). Sequencing input: naive CD8+ T cells sorted from blood. The CDR3 region has the DNA TGTGCCAGCAGCGTGGGACACCTCGGAGAAAAACTGTTTTTT. Its translation: CASSVGHLGEKLFF.